These 9 T cell receptor beta chains share one sample of origin, sequenced in a study of OX40 agonist ivuxolimab in advanced cancers. Clones were read by immunoSEQ multiplex PCR, and TCRdb kept only the in-frame ones, dropping some. The sample has under 90,000 clones; more than 80% are singletons. Sequencing was performed on CD4+ or CD8+ T cells sorted from blood, taken in a trial of the OX40 agonist ivuxolimab. These receptors originate from an adult with an advanced solid tumor such as melanoma, head and neck, liver or kidney cancer.

The V gene is TRBV5-8, the J gene TRBJ1-2; D is possibly TRBD1 (6 bases). Per the germline V gene, CDR1 is SGHTS and CDR2 is YDEGEE. CDR3 size: 14 residues. The V end lost 2 bases, the J end lost 5 bases, and 13 bases lay between the germline ends. The CDR3 is CASSLTGIGYGYTF. The CDR3 DNA follows: TGTGCCAGCAGCTTAACAGGGATTGGGTATGGCTACACCTTC.

The V gene is TRBV6-1, the J gene TRBJ2-7; 8 nucleotides match TRBD1. Germline V gene data show CDR1 as MNHNS and CDR2 as SASEGT. This CDR3 is built from 14 residues. Germline trimming cut 8 bases from V and 1 base from J; bases unmatched to any gene: 7. The chain's CDR3 is CASRMYRGSYEQYV. In nucleotides, the CDR3 is TGTGCCAGCCGAATGTACAGGGGGTCCTACGAGCAGTACGTC.

The chain joins TRBV2 to TRBJ2-7; the D is unclear. The germline CDR1 and CDR2 sequences are SNHLY and FYNNEI. This CDR3 spans 13 amino acids. V was cut by 5 bases and J by 3 bases, with 11 bases left in between. In DNA form, the CDR3 reads TGTGCCAGCAGTCAAGTCTTGAACTACGAGCAGTACTTC. Encoded protein: CASSQVLNYEQYF.

This chain links TRBV10-3 with TRBJ2-3; D gene ambiguous. Per the germline V gene, CDR1 is ENHRY and CDR2 is SYGVKD. V lost 0 bases to trimming and J lost 0 bases, with 16 bases between them. CDR3 length equals 18 residues. The CDR3 is CAISESQGQASSTDTQYF. DNA for the CDR3: TGTGCCATCAGTGAGTCGCAAGGGCAGGCATCTAGCACAGATACGCAGTATTTT.

The chain is built from TRBV5-1 and TRBJ2-3; 10 bases line up with TRBD2. This CDR3 region has 17 residues. Germline CDR1 and CDR2: SGHRS and YFSETQ. The V segment lost 4 bases and the J segment 2 bases; nucleotides outside the gene matches: 10. CDR3 bases: TGCGCCAGCAGCCCATTTAAAGCGGGGGGGTCCACAGATACGCAGTATTTT. It yields the protein CASSPFKAGGSTDTQYF.

The chain joins TRBV10-3 to TRBJ1-2; 7 nucleotides line up with TRBD1. CDR1 and CDR2 (germline): ENHRY, SYGVKD. The CDR3 loop spans 12 amino acids. The junction had 3 bases not matched to a gene; V was cut back by 7 bases and J by 4 bases. CDR3 DNA sequence: TGTGCCATCACCCGGACAGGCTATGGCTACACCTTC. This encodes CAITRTGYGYTF.

This clone was detected once. The V and J genes are TRBV4-1 and TRBJ2-2; D is ambiguous. Germline lookup yields CDR1 MGHRA and CDR2 YSYEKL. V was pared by 1 base and J by 4 bases, with 10 bases between. CDR3 length: 15 residues. The CDR3 is CASSQVGRSTGELFF. The CDR3 coding sequence is TGCGCCAGCAGCCAAGTGGGCAGATCCACCGGGGAGCTGTTTTTT.

J is TRBJ1-3 and V is TRBV25-1; 12 bases line up with TRBD1. The CDR3 has 16 amino acids. Germline loops: CDR1 MGHDK, CDR2 SYGVNS. V shed 4 bases and J 9 bases; nucleotides not matched to a gene: 10. The CDR3 region is CASSVGTGGASPTIYF. The CDR3 DNA is TGTGCCAGCAGTGTGGGGACAGGGGGCGCATCTCCCACCATATATTTT.

This rearrangement joins TRBV6-1 to TRBJ1-1; D is uncertain. The CDR3 covers 15 residues. Germline CDR1 and CDR2: MNHNS and SASEGT. Trimming took 0 bases from V and 2 from J, leaving 10 bases between them. The CDR3 sequence is CASSEAAGINTEAFF. As DNA, the CDR3 is TGTGCCAGCAGTGAAGCTGCCGGGATAAACACTGAAGCTTTCTTT.